The 2 T cell receptor beta chains below were found in one sample sequenced in a study of siplizumab effects on memory and regulatory T cells. Repertoires were generated with immunoSEQ multiplex PCR, while TCRdb's copy carries only in-frame clones and drops some. The sample carries 100,000 or so clones, about 95% recorded once. The sample was non-Treg CD4+ T cells sorted from blood. The receptors come from a human donor in good health.

V gene TRBV7-9 combines with J gene TRBJ1-1; D ambiguous. Germline-derived CDR1 and CDR2 are SEHNR and FQNEAQ (reference sequence). The CDR3 contains 15 residues. V was trimmed by 1 base and J by 5 bases, leaving 14 bases between them. CDR3 nucleotide sequence: TGTGCCAGCAGCTTAGTACGGGCGCGGGGTACTGAAGCTTTCTTT. Protein: CASSLVRARGTEAFF.

The genes are TRBV27 and TRBJ1-4; D call uncertain. Looked up from germline, CDR1 is MNHEY and CDR2 is SMNVEV (reference sequence). With 3 bases removed from V and 2 bases from J, the gap between germline ends came to 13 bases. This CDR3 is 16 amino acids long. CDR3 bases: TGTGCCAGCAGTTTTGATCGCAGGTCTACTAATGAAAAACTGTTTTTT. This sequence encodes CASSFDRRSTNEKLFF.